This TCR beta chain stems from a study of regulatory T cells in long-lasting Graves disease. Time point defined: persistent/refractory GD, antithyroid drugs over 5 years with positive TRAb. After RNA was extracted from PBMCs, the TCR library was made from it. Relying on iRepertoire HTBI primers and Arm-PCR of CDR3 regions, the team built TCR beta libraries. TCRdb re-called the multiplex PCR reads with MiXCR, one entry per CDR3 protein. The sample includes hundreds of thousands of distinct CDR3 sequences, under 25% of them seen just once. The CDR3 is made up of 14 amino acids. CDR1 and CDR2 (germline): SGHVS, FNYEAQ. V gave up 4 bases and J gave up 5 bases; unmatched junction bases: 6.

This clonotype was obtained from a female donor with Graves disease. This specimen consisted of peripheral blood mononuclear cells (PBMCs), obtained when the disease was refractory, from a patient treated with antithyroid drugs. The chain joins TRBV7-6 to TRBJ1-1, with 8 bases fitting TRBD1. CDR3 loop: CASSSTGEGTEAFF. CDR3 nucleotides: TGTGCCAGCAGCTCGACAGGGGAGGGGACTGAAGCTTTCTTT.